These 8 T cell receptor beta chains came from one sample sequenced in a study of shared clonotypes between healthy human individuals. The repertoire was sequenced with immunoSEQ multiplex PCR; TCRdb's copy has only in-frame clones and lacks some. The table lists millions of clones, 85% to 95% of them singletons. Sequencing was carried out using naive CD4+ T cells sorted from blood. Regarding subset: CD45RA+ positively selected. Receptors originate from a man between 18 and 29 years old in good health.

The V call is TRBV6-5, the J call TRBJ1-3, with D perhaps matching TRBD1 (5 bases). V lost 4 bases and J 0 bases, leaving 10 bases between the germline ends. The CDR3 loop spans 15 amino acids. Germline V lookup: CDR1 MNHEY, CDR2 SVGAGI. The CDR3 DNA reads as TGTGCCAGCAGTTTCCGGGACGGCTCTGGAAACACCATATATTTT. It translates to CASSFRDGSGNTIYF.

This clone was picked up one time. V is TRBV7-2 and J is TRBJ2-7, with 7 bases fitting TRBD1. This CDR3 is built from 12 residues. J was trimmed by 6 bases and V by 4 bases; bases with no gene match: 3. The germline V gene encodes CDR1 SGHTA and CDR2 FQGNSA. The CDR3 here is CASSSTGAEQYF. As DNA, the CDR3 is TGTGCCAGCAGCTCAACAGGGGCCGAGCAGTACTTC. Full variable domain (outside the CDR3, taken from reference TRBV7-2 and TRBJ2-7): GAGVSQSPSNKVTEKGKDVELRCDPISGHTALYWYRQSLGQGLEFLIYFQGNSAPDKSGLPSDRFSAERTGGSVSTLTIQRTQQEDSAVYLCASSSTGAEQYFGPGTRLTVT.

V usage is TRBV6-5 and J usage is TRBJ2-1; D remains ambiguous. With 4 bases removed from V and 6 bases from J, the gap between germline ends came to 10 bases. Germline loops: CDR1 MNHEY, CDR2 SVGAGI. The CDR3 runs to 13 residues. CDR3 nucleotide sequence: TGTGCCAGCAGTTGGGAAGTAGGCAATGAGCAGTTCTTC. Translating it yields CASSWEVGNEQFF.

The V call is TRBV5-6, the J call TRBJ2-5; a weak D match, TRBD2 (5 bases). V shed 0 bases and J shed 2 bases, with 8 bases lying between them. CDR1 and CDR2 from the germline V gene are SGHDT and YYEEEE. CDR3 length equals 14 residues. The CDR3 loop reads CASSLVLAQETQYF. Here the CDR3 DNA reads TGTGCCAGCAGCTTGGTATTAGCGCAAGAGACCCAGTACTTC.

The chain carries TRBV5-6 and TRBJ1-6; 11 bases fit TRBD1. The CDR3 extends over 16 amino acids. Germline values: CDR1 SGHDT, CDR2 YYEEEE. V dropped 5 bases and J dropped 5; count of bases not matched to a gene: 6. CDR3 protein: CASRRTGGADNSPLHF. The CDR3 DNA reads TGTGCCAGCAGACGGACAGGGGGCGCGGATAATTCACCCCTCCACTTT.

This chain uses TRBV7-8 with TRBJ1-3, with D perhaps matching TRBD1 (6 bases). The length of the CDR3 is 15 residues. Germline V gene lookup returns CDR1 SGHVS and CDR2 FQNEAQ. Trimming cost V 5 bases and J 5 bases, with 16 bases left between them. The CDR3 loop is CASSIGGGPRNTIYF. The CDR3, as DNA: TGTGCCAGCAGCATAGGCGGGGGGCCGAGAAACACCATATATTTT.

J is TRBJ1-2 and V is TRBV5-4; D is undetermined. Germline loops: CDR1 SGHNT, CDR2 YYREEE (reference sequence). The CDR3 has 15 residues. Trimming removed 0 bases at V and 7 bases at J, with 16 bases between. The CDR3 reads CASSLAVSPLSGYTF. Written as DNA, the CDR3 is TGTGCCAGCAGCTTGGCCGTCTCCCCTTTGAGTGGCTACACCTTC.

The chain is built from TRBV5-1 and TRBJ2-5; no definite D call. The CDR3 is 14 amino acids. Trimming stripped 4 bases from V and 1 base from J, with 11 bases between. Germline lookup yields CDR1 SGHRS and CDR2 YFSETQ. CDR3: CASSPTDTQETQYF. Written as DNA, the CDR3 is TGCGCCAGCAGCCCAACAGACACCCAAGAGACCCAGTACTTC.